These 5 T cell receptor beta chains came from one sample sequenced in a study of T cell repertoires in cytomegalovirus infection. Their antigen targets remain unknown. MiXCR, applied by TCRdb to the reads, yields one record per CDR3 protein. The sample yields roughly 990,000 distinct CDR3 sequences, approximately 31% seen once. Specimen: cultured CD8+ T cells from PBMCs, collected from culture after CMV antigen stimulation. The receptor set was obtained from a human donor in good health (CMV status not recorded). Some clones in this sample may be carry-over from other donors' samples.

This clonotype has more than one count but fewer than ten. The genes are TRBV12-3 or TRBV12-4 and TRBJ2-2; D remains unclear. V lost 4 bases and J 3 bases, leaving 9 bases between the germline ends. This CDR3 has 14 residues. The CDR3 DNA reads TGTGCCAGCAGTTCAGACTTATACACCGGGGAGCTGTTTTTT. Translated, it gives CASSSDLYTGELFF.

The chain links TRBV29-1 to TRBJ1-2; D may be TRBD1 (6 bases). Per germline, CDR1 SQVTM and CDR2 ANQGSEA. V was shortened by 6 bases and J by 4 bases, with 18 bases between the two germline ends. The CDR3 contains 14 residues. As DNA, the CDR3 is TGCAGCGTCCCGGGAGGGGGGCCTAGCTATGGCTACACCTTC. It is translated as CSVPGGGPSYGYTF. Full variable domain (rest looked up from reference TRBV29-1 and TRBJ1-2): SAVISQKPSRDICQRGTSLTIQCQVDSQVTMMFWYRQQPGQSLTLIATANQGSEATYESGFVIDKFPISRPNLTFSTLTVSNMSPEDSSIYLCSVPGGGPSYGYTFGSGTRLTVV.

CDR3 DNA sequence: TGCGCCAGCAGCCAGAGGCCGACAGGGGCTAGCAATCAGCCCCAGCATTTT. It yields the protein CASSQRPTGASNQPQHF. The chain is built from TRBV4-1 and TRBJ1-5, with TRBD1 matching over 8 bases. Germline CDR1 is MGHRA and CDR2 is YSYEKL. V lost 3 bases to trimming and J lost 0 bases; unmatched junction nucleotides: 7. There are 17 residues in the CDR3.

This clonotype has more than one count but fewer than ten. CDR3 amino acids: CASPAGLEASTDTQYF. The CDR3 nucleotides are TGTGCCAGCCCTGCGGGACTAGAGGCGAGCACAGATACGCAGTATTTT. J is TRBJ2-3 and V is TRBV12-3 or TRBV12-4, with 8 bases fitting TRBD2. With V trimmed by 8 bases and J by 0 bases, 10 bases remained unmatched. This CDR3 has 16 amino acids.

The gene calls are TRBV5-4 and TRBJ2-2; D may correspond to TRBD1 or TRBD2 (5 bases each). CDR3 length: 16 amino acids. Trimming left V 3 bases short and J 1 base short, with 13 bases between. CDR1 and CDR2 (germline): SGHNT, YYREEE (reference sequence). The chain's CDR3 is CASSYPGTVNTGELFF. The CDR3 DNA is TGTGCCAGCAGCTACCCCGGGACCGTGAACACCGGGGAGCTGTTTTTT.